This entry lists 13 T cell receptor beta chains sequenced from one sample in a study of shared clonotypes between healthy human individuals. Only in-frame clones appear in the TCRdb table, and some are missing; sequencing was by immunoSEQ multiplex PCR. The sample has about 1.1 million clones; approximately 80% are singletons. The specimen was memory CD4+ T cells from PBMCs. Subset in this sample: CD45RA-negative fraction. Every receptor here comes from a man between 18 and 35 years old in good health. Some clones in this sample may be carry-over from other donors' samples.

CDR3 nucleotides: TGTGCCAGCTCACAAGGCCGGGTTCTCTCCTACGAGCAGTACTTC. Protein sequence: CASSQGRVLSYEQYF. V gene TRBV18 combines with J gene TRBJ2-7; D not certain. Germline CDR1 reads KGHSH; CDR2 reads LQKENI. CDR3 length: 15 amino acids. The V gene lost 4 bases and the J gene lost 0 bases, with 13 bases spanning the gap.

V gene TRBV7-9 combines with J gene TRBJ2-1; unclear D gene. Trimming removed 1 base at V and 7 bases at J, with 11 bases between. The CDR3 runs to 14 residues. Germline V gives CDR1 SEHNR, CDR2 FQNEAQ (reference sequence). CDR3: CASSLGGIQNEQFF. The CDR3 DNA sequence: TGTGCCAGCAGCTTAGGGGGAATTCAAAATGAGCAGTTCTTC.

The chain uses TRBV27 and TRBJ2-7; no definite D call. V lost 1 base and J lost 7, with 11 bases in between. This CDR3 has 13 amino acids. The germline V gene has CDR1 MNHEY and CDR2 SMNVEV (reference sequence). CDR3 in amino acids: CASSLLDGFEQYF. The CDR3 DNA is TGTGCCAGCAGTTTATTGGACGGATTTGAGCAGTACTTC.

Many counts were recorded for this clone. The chain couples TRBV6-6 to TRBJ2-5; possibly TRBD2 for D (7 bases). With 11 bases removed from V and 5 bases from J, the gap between germline ends came to 15 bases. The CDR3 totals 12 residues. CDR1 is MNHNY and CDR2 is SVGAGI in the germline V gene (reference sequence). The CDR3 sequence: CAAGGRPETQYF. CDR3 sequence (DNA): TGTGCCGCCGGGGGGCGCCCCGAGACCCAGTACTTC.

This clone was seen more than once but under ten times. The chain couples TRBV2 to TRBJ1-5; TRBD1 matches 8 bases. Germline trimming cut 6 bases from V and 5 bases from J; bases unmatched to any gene: 3. Germline CDR1 and CDR2: SNHLY and FYNNEI. The CDR3 covers 13 residues. The CDR3 bases are TGTGCCAGCAGCGGACAGGGAGATCAGCCCCAGCATTTT. It specifies CASSGQGDQPQHF. The whole variable domain, filled in from reference TRBV2 and TRBJ1-5, reads EPEVTQTPSHQVTQMGQEVILRCVPISNHLYFYWYRQILGQKVEFLVSFYNNEISEKSEIFDDQFSVERPDGSNFTLKIRSTKLEDSAMYFCASSGQGDQPQHFGDGTRLSIL.

The rearrangement links TRBV19 to TRBJ2-1; TRBD2 matches at 11 bases. Germline loops: CDR1 LNHDA, CDR2 SQIVND (reference sequence). The CDR3 is 16 residues long. J gave up 2 bases and V 7 bases, and 7 bases lay outside the gene matches. The CDR3: CASTRLAGGPYNEQFF. CDR3 coding DNA: TGTGCCAGTACCCGGTTAGCGGGAGGGCCCTACAATGAGCAGTTCTTC. The full variable domain, in which reference TRBV19 and TRBJ2-1 provide the parts outside the CDR3, is DGGITQSPKYLFRKEGQNVTLSCEQNLNHDAMYWYRQDPGQGLRLIYYSQIVNDFQKGDIAEGYSVSREKKESFPLTVTSAQKNPTAFYLCASTRLAGGPYNEQFFGPGTRLTVL.

V and J are TRBV2 and TRBJ1-2, with TRBD1 matching over 7 bases. V lost 6 bases to trimming and J lost 5 bases; unmatched junction nucleotides: 6. CDR3 length: 13 amino acids. Germline V gene data show CDR1 as SNHLY and CDR2 as FYNNEI. The CDR3 nucleotides read TGTGCCAGCAGAGGGACAGCTGGATATGGCTACACCTTC. The encoded protein is CASRGTAGYGYTF. The variable domain in full, with the rest retrieved from reference TRBV2 and TRBJ1-2, is EPEVTQTPSHQVTQMGQEVILRCVPISNHLYFYWYRQILGQKVEFLVSFYNNEISEKSEIFDDQFSVERPDGSNFTLKIRSTKLEDSAMYFCASRGTAGYGYTFGSGTRLTVV.

The CDR3 region is CASSVGGGHYEQYF. The CDR3 coding sequence is TGTGCCAGCAGCGTTGGAGGGGGGCACTACGAGCAGTACTTC. V is TRBV9 and J is TRBJ2-7; either TRBD1 or TRBD2 may fit D (6 bases each). V dropped 2 bases and J dropped 3 bases, with 12 bases sitting between them. Germline CDR1 reads SGDLS; CDR2 reads YYNGEE. The CDR3 loop spans 14 amino acids.

V usage is TRBV5-1 and J usage is TRBJ2-5; no reliable D call. CDR1 is SGHRS and CDR2 is YFSETQ in the germline V gene. There are 14 residues in the CDR3. V lost 0 bases and J lost 5, with 11 bases in between. CDR3 protein: CASSLVPVGETQYF. The CDR3 bases are TGCGCCAGCAGCTTGGTCCCGGTCGGGGAGACCCAGTACTTC.

This chain links TRBV2 with TRBJ2-3, with D perhaps being TRBD1 or TRBD2 (6 bases each). V was cut by 11 bases and J by 9 bases, with 24 bases left in between. Looked up from germline, CDR1 is SNHLY and CDR2 is FYNNEI. CDR3 length equals 14 residues. The CDR3 DNA reads as TGTGCCGTCCCCGGGGGCTTTAGACGGGGCACGCAGTATTTT. It is translated as CAVPGGFRRGTQYF.

The chain uses TRBV27 and TRBJ2-1; 9 bases match TRBD2. CDR1 is MNHEY, CDR2 SMNVEV, per germline (reference sequence). The length of the CDR3 is 19 residues. V lost 4 bases, J lost 0 bases, and 13 bases stayed unmatched. As DNA, the CDR3 is TGTGCCAGCAGTTCACTCGCGGGAGGGCTTTGGAGCTCCTACAATGAGCAGTTCTTC. Translated: CASSSLAGGLWSSYNEQFF.

This sequence joins TRBV5-1 and TRBJ2-1; D gene uncertain. Trimming took 2 bases from V and 5 from J, leaving 8 bases between them. This CDR3 contains 13 residues. CDR1 is SGHRS and CDR2 is YFSETQ in the germline V gene. CDR3 bases: TGCGCCAGCAGCTTCCGTGGAGACAATGAGCAGTTCTTC. Protein: CASSFRGDNEQFF.

The chain carries TRBV29-1 and TRBJ2-2; no definite D call. V was clipped by 6 bases and J by 6 bases, with 14 bases between them. The germline V gene encodes CDR1 SQVTM and CDR2 ANQGSEA. The CDR3 consists of 13 residues. DNA of the CDR3: TGCAGCGTAGCTAGGCCAACGGCCGGGGAGCTGTTTTTT. It encodes CSVARPTAGELFF.